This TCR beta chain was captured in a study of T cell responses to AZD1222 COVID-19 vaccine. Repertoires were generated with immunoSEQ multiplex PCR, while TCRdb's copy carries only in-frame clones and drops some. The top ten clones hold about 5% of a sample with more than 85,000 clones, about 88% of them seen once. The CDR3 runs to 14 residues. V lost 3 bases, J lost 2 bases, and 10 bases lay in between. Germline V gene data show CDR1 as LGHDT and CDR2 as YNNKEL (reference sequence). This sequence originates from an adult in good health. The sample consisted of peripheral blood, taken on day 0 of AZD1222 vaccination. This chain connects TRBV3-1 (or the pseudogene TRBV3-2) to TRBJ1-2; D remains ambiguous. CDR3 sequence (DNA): TGTGCCAGCAGCCACCTAGACAACAACTATGGCTACACCTTC. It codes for CASSHLDNNYGYTF.